The TCR beta chain under discussion was sequenced for a study of blood T cell repertoires in COVID-19. Looking at the study overall: From T cells, B-cell-depleted T cells, or PBMCs came the material, which was cDNA or gDNA.

Deletions cut 3 bases from V and 0 bases from J, with 9 bases between. The CDR3 is 14 amino acids. The germline V gene encodes CDR1 GTSNPN and CDR2 SVGIG (reference sequence). In the original analysis: Amplification from reference gene primers served as the basis for estimated nucleated cell counts. Libraries were prepared by immunoSEQ multiplex PCR; TCRdb keeps only in-frame clonotypes and omits some of them. D and trimming were read from the DNA, whereas the V and J calls and clone size are those reported in that table. The data contain 100,000 to 120,000 clones, about three quarters of them singletons.

The sequence derives from a woman older than 75 with active or convalescent COVID-19. The J gene is TRBJ1-3, the V gene TRBV30, with D maybe TRBD1 (5 bases). The sequenced sample was peripheral blood. CDR3 DNA: TGTGCCTGGAGCAGGGCAAGCTCTGGAAACACCATATATTTT. Translating gives CAWSRASSGNTIYF.